The rows below give T cell receptor beta chains drawn from one sample of a study of T cell responses to AZD1222 COVID-19 vaccine. TCRdb's copy holds only in-frame clones and misses some; the assay was immunoSEQ multiplex PCR. The table lists about 93,000 clones, 85% to 90% of them singletons, with around 2.8% in the top ten. Sequencing was performed on peripheral blood, taken on day 0 of MenACWY control vaccination. Receptors were obtained from an adult in good health. Each CDR3 is given with its conserved first and last residue. The D gene is left open where the match is weak. For some rows the clone size is stated as once, few or many, or as a class when expanded; others skip it.

v_call,d_call,clone_size,j_call,cdr3_nt,cdr3_aa
TRBV5-1,.,.,TRBJ1-3,TGCGCCAGCAGCTTCGAAGCGTCCAGGCGTGGATGGGACTCTGGAAACACCATATATTTT,CASSFEASRRGWDSGNTIYF
TRBV6-5,.,.,TRBJ1-2,TGTGCCAGCAGTTACGGTGGGGGGCATTCAAGTGGCTACACCTTC,CASSYGGGHSSGYTF
TRBV19,TRBD1,.,TRBJ1-5,TGTGCCAGTAGTCCCACAGGGGATAGCAATCAGCCCCAGCATTTT,CASSPTGDSNQPQHF
TRBV2,TRBD2,.,TRBJ2-5,TGTGCCAGCAGTGAAGATCGGGGACATGGACTAGCGGAGACCCAGTACTTC,CASSEDRGHGLAETQYF
TRBV28,.,.,TRBJ2-7,TGTGCCAGCAGTTTAAATCCCCCGGCAGATTCCTACGAGCAGTACTTC,CASSLNPPADSYEQYF
TRBV27,TRBD1,.,TRBJ1-4,TGTGCCAGCAGTTTATCACCGAGTCTCCGGACAGGGGAACTGTTTTTT,CASSLSPSLRTGELFF
TRBV10-3,.,.,TRBJ2-3,TGTGCCATCAGTGAGGGGGCGGGGAACACAGATACGCAGTATTTT,CAISEGAGNTDTQYF
TRBV13,.,.,TRBJ1-1,TGTGCCAGCAGCTTACCCGCGGGGGGGAGGACTGAAGCTTTCTTT,CASSLPAGGRTEAFF
TRBV15,.,.,TRBJ1-2,TGTGCCACCAGCAGAGCGGAGGGGGTGTACTATGGCTACACCTTC,CATSRAEGVYYGYTF
TRBV25-1,TRBD2,.,TRBJ2-1,TGTGCCAGCAGTGATCGTCTGGCGGGGGGCGGCAATGAGCAGTTCTTC,CASSDRLAGGGNEQFF
TRBV3-1/TRBV3-2,.,.,TRBJ2-7,TGTGCCAGCAGCCATTCCCGTCGGGGAACCTACGAGCAGTACTTC,CASSHSRRGTYEQYF
TRBV6-5,.,.,TRBJ1-3,TGTGCCAGCAGTACGGGGGCGACTGGAAACACCATATATTTT,CASSTGATGNTIYF
TRBV27,TRBD2,few,TRBJ2-2,TGTGCCAGCAGTTCCCGGCTCCGGACTAGCGGGGGGTTGAACACCGGGGAGCTGTTTTTT,CASSSRLRTSGGLNTGELFF
TRBV19,TRBD2,.,TRBJ2-4,TGTGCCAGTAGGGGACTAGGGAAAAACATTCAGTACTTC,CASRGLGKNIQYF
TRBV19,TRBD1,.,TRBJ1-5,TGTGCCAGTAGTGGAGGACAGGGATCAAGTCAGCCCCAGCATTTT,CASSGGQGSSQPQHF
TRBV6-5,.,.,TRBJ1-1,TGTGCCAGCAGTTACTCGGGGGGATTGAACACTGAAGCTTTCTTT,CASSYSGGLNTEAFF
TRBV9,.,.,TRBJ1-3,TGTGCCAGCAGCGTAGCTCCCGGACGGAGCTCTGGAAACACCATATATTTT,CASSVAPGRSSGNTIYF
TRBV6-4,.,.,TRBJ2-7,TGTGCCAGCAAACAACAAGGGGAAGCGGATACCTACGAGCAGTACTTC,CASKQQGEADTYEQYF
TRBV9,.,.,TRBJ2-7,TGTGCCAGCAGCCCCCGGGACGGAACCTACAAGCAGTACTTC,CASSPRDGTYKQYF
TRBV11-2,.,.,TRBJ1-1,TGTGCCAGCAGCTTGAACTTCAGGGGCTCGGGCACTGAAGCTTTCTTT,CASSLNFRGSGTEAFF
TRBV30,.,.,TRBJ1-1,TGTGCCTGGAGTATCCTCACTGAAGCTTTCTTT,CAWSILTEAFF
TRBV5-6,.,.,TRBJ2-6,TGTGCCAGCAGCTTGAGGTCTGGGGCCAACGTCCTGACTTTC,CASSLRSGANVLTF
TRBV5-4,.,.,TRBJ2-4,TGTGCCAGCAGCTGGTGGGACTCCCGAGCCAAAAACATTCAGTACTTC,CASSWWDSRAKNIQYF